This TCR beta chain was obtained from a study of Ad26.COV2.S vaccination and SARS-CoV-2 variants. General study findings and limits: A substantial breadth of spike-specific CD8+ and CD4+ T cell responses after vaccination has been reported.

Produced via immunoSEQ multiplex PCR; TCRdb's table is partial and in-frame only. The sample lists 500,000 or so clones, about 88% occurring once. The sample's treatment: roughly 20 received Ad26.COV2.S at low or high dose, single or two shots; about 5 received placebo; per-sample allocation not given. Collection of the samples took place on day 63 after the first injection of vaccine or placebo. CDR1 MNHEY and CDR2 SMNVEV come from the germline V gene (reference sequence). V lost 7 bases and J lost 4, with 12 bases in between. The CDR3 sequence is 13 residues long. In the case of this clone: Its matching antigen is unknown.

The chain joins TRBV27 to TRBJ2-3; D is possibly TRBD2 (6 bases). The specimen was peripheral blood, collected in a trial of Ad26.COV2.S vaccine versus placebo. The source is a person between 18 and 65 years old who received the Ad26.COV2.S COVID-19 vaccine or a placebo. The CDR3 DNA sequence: TGTGCCAGCACCTTTGCGGGGTCAGATACGCAGTATTTT. Protein sequence: CASTFAGSDTQYF.